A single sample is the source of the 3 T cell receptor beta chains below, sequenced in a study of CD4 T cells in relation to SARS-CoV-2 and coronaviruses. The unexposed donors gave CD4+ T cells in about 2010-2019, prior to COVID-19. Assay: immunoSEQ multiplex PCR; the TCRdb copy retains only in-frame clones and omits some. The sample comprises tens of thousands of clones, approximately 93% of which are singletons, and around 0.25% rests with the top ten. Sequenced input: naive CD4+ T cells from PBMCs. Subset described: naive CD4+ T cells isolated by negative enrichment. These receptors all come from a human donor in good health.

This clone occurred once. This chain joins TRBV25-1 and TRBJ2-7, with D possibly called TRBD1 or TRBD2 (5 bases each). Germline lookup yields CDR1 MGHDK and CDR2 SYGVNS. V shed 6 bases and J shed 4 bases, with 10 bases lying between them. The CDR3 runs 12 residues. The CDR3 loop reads CASRGDSYEQYF. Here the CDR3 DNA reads TGTGCCAGCAGGGGAGACAGTTACGAGCAGTACTTC.

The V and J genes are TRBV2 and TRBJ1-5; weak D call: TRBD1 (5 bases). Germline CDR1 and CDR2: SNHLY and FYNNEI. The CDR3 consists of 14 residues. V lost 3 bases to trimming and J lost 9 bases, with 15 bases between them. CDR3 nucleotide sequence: TGTGCCAGCAGTGAGGGGGTCACCACGGGGCCCCAGCATTTT. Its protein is CASSEGVTTGPQHF.

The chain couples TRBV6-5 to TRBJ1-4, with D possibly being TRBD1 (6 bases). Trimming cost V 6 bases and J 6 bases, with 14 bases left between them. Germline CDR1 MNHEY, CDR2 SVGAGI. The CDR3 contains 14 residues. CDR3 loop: CASRPTGRYEKLFF. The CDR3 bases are TGTGCCAGCAGACCTACAGGGAGATATGAAAAACTGTTTTTT.